The 28 T cell receptor beta chains presented below share a single source sample, sequenced in a study of identical twins. TCRdb called the 5' RACE reads again in MiXCR, with one record for every CDR3 protein. The data hold approximately 600,000 distinct CDR3 sequences, with 7.1% observed a single time. These data are also associated with another study on yellow fever vaccine responses in identical twins.

The specimen was PBMCs. The receptors here all came from a woman between 18 and 29 years old in good health.

This clonotype was seen a few times. This chain uses TRBV29-1 with TRBJ1-2; D may be TRBD1 (5 bases). Between the trimmed V and J ends, which lost 8 bases and 0 bases, there was a span of 16 bases. CDR3 length: 14 amino acids. Germline V lookup: CDR1 SQVTM, CDR2 ANQGSEA. The CDR3 coding sequence is TGCAGCACTGGACCGGGGCCCGCTAACTATGGCTACACCTTC. Translating it yields CSTGPGPANYGYTF. The whole variable domain, remainder taken from reference TRBV29-1 and TRBJ1-2, is SAVISQKPSRDICQRGTSLTIQCQVDSQVTMMFWYRQQPGQSLTLIATANQGSEATYESGFVIDKFPISRPNLTFSTLTVSNMSPEDSSIYLCSTGPGPANYGYTFGSGTRLTVV.

Only a few counts were recorded for this clonotype. The V gene is TRBV5-1, the J gene TRBJ1-1; no clear D. V shed 0 bases and J shed 6 bases, with 18 bases lying between them. The germline V gene encodes CDR1 SGHRS and CDR2 YFSETQ. This CDR3 has 16 residues. Here the CDR3 reads CASSLGYEVGYAEAFF. As DNA, the CDR3 is TGCGCCAGCAGCTTGGGATACGAAGTGGGATACGCTGAAGCTTTCTTT.

The J gene is TRBJ2-2, the V gene TRBV14; possibly TRBD2 for D (7 bases). This CDR3 region has 15 residues. V lost 1 base, J lost 4 bases, and 10 bases lay in between. Germline assignment: CDR1 SGHDN and CDR2 FVKESK. CDR3 sequence reads: CASSQVAGATGELFF. Written as DNA, the CDR3 is TGTGCCAGCAGCCAAGTCGCGGGGGCCACCGGGGAGCTGTTTTTT.

This clonotype was detected ten times or more. The chain combines TRBV20-1 with TRBJ2-1, with a tentative D call TRBD2 (5 bases). Germline V gene sequence: CDR1 DFQATT, CDR2 SNEGSKA (reference sequence). Trimming left V 6 bases short and J 6 bases short, with 15 bases between. This CDR3 region has 13 residues. DNA of the CDR3: TGCAGTGCAGTGGACTGGCAATTCAATGAGCAGTTCTTC. This translates into CSAVDWQFNEQFF.

In this sample, this clonotype turned up many times. V usage is TRBV10-3 and J usage is TRBJ1-1; 8 bases fit TRBD1. V lost 6 bases to trimming and J lost 0 bases; unmatched junction nucleotides: 3. Looked up from germline, CDR1 is ENHRY and CDR2 is SYGVKD. This CDR3 is built from 14 residues. CDR3 nucleotide sequence: TGTGCCATCAGACCGACAGGGGTGAACACTGAAGCTTTCTTT. Encoded protein: CAIRPTGVNTEAFF.

This clonotype appeared a few times. This chain links TRBV5-6 with TRBJ2-5, with 8 bases lining up with TRBD2. Germline V gene data show CDR1 as SGHDT and CDR2 as YYEEEE. Trimming cost V 3 bases and J 4 bases; bases outside gene matches: 2. This CDR3 has 13 amino acids. CDR3 residues: CASSWAGGETQYF. The CDR3 region has the DNA TGTGCCAGCAGCTGGGCGGGAGGAGAGACCCAGTACTTC.

This clonotype was seen more than once but under ten times. This CDR3 is CASSLLRDRGWETQYF. The CDR3 coding sequence is TGTGCCAGCAGCCTACTCCGGGACAGGGGTTGGGAGACCCAGTACTTC. This chain connects TRBV14 to TRBJ2-5, with TRBD1 matching over 10 bases. The CDR3 spans 16 residues. Germline V lookup: CDR1 SGHDN, CDR2 FVKESK. After removal of 4 bases from V and 5 bases from J, the junction contained 10 bases not matched to a gene.

This clonotype was picked up a small number of times. The V and J genes are TRBV4-1 and TRBJ2-1, with D unresolved. The CDR3 is 16 residues long. Trimming removed 0 bases at V and 0 bases at J, with 9 bases between. CDR1 MGHRA and CDR2 YSYEKL come from the germline V gene. In DNA, the CDR3 is TGCGCCAGCAGCCAAGATTCACGGGTCTCCTACAATGAGCAGTTCTTC. It encodes CASSQDSRVSYNEQFF.

The chain uses TRBV12-3 or TRBV12-4 and TRBJ2-7; D is uncertain. The V and J ends lost 3 bases and 5 bases respectively, with 8 bases between them. The CDR3 covers 12 residues. The CDR3 loop is CASSLWVHEQYF. The CDR3 DNA reads TGTGCCAGCAGTTTGTGGGTCCACGAGCAGTACTTC.

This clonotype occurred a few times. This chain joins TRBV29-1 and TRBJ2-5; 10 nucleotides agree with TRBD2. V lost 6 bases, J lost 1 base, and 8 bases stayed unmatched. Germline V gene sequence: CDR1 SQVTM, CDR2 ANQGSEA. The CDR3 is 15 residues long. The CDR3 sequence is CSVGGTSALQETQYF. The CDR3 DNA reads TGCAGCGTGGGAGGGACTAGCGCACTCCAAGAGACCCAGTACTTC.

The sample holds a few counts of this clonotype. The rearrangement uses TRBV12-3 or TRBV12-4 and TRBJ2-1; D possibly corresponds to TRBD1 (6 bases). The CDR3 runs 15 residues. The germline V and J ends were trimmed by 6 bases and 1 base, with 13 bases remaining between them. CDR3 residues: CASSLTGISYNEQFF. CDR3 nucleotides: TGTGCCAGCAGCCTAACAGGGATTTCCTACAATGAGCAGTTCTTC.

This clonotype was detected many times. V and J are TRBV7-2 and TRBJ2-7; 9 bases are shared with TRBD2. Unmatched junction bases numbered 8, after V lost 5 bases and J lost 3 bases. The germline V gene encodes CDR1 SGHTA and CDR2 FQGNSA. The CDR3 covers 15 residues. The chain's CDR3 is CASSPVAGVGYEQYF. DNA for the CDR3: TGTGCCAGCAGCCCAGTAGCGGGAGTGGGCTACGAGCAGTACTTC.

This clonotype has at least ten counts. The chain carries TRBV28 and TRBJ1-1, with TRBD1 identical over 7 bases. This CDR3 region has 15 residues. The germline gives CDR1 MDHEN, CDR2 SYDVKM. After removal of 3 bases from V and 3 bases from J, the junction contained 7 bases not matched to a gene. The CDR3 nucleotides read TGTGCCAGCAGTTTGACAGGGTTTTACGACACTGAAGCTTTCTTT. Translated, it gives CASSLTGFYDTEAFF.

This rearrangement joins TRBV4-2 to TRBJ2-2; 8 nucleotides agree with TRBD2. J lost 5 bases, V lost 0 bases, and 8 bases had no gene match. The CDR3 contains 17 residues. From germline, CDR1 is LGHNA and CDR2 YNFKEQ. The CDR3 DNA follows: TGTGCCAGCAGCCAAGAAAGAGGAGCGGGGGTGACCGGGGAGCTGTTTTTT. The encoded protein is CASSQERGAGVTGELFF.

This clonotype was recorded at least ten times. The chain employs TRBV6-2 or TRBV6-3 and TRBJ2-1; maybe TRBD2 (5 bases). The CDR3 is 14 amino acids. V was shortened by 8 bases and J by 5 bases, with 16 bases between the two germline ends. CDR1 and CDR2 (germline): MNHEY, SVGEGT. The DNA for the CDR3 is TGTGCCAGCGTGAGGGCCCTCCGGAACAATGAGCAGTTCTTC. It specifies CASVRALRNNEQFF.

This clonotype was found many times. This chain joins TRBV20-1 and TRBJ1-6; possible D gene TRBD1, 5 bases. Looked up from germline, CDR1 is DFQATT and CDR2 is SNEGSKA (reference sequence). Trimming removed 5 bases at V and 10 bases at J, with 15 bases between. The CDR3 consists of 13 residues. CDR3 residues: CSALLPWDSPLHF. CDR3 sequence (DNA): TGCAGTGCTCTACTTCCTTGGGACTCACCCCTCCACTTT.

V usage is TRBV10-3 and J usage is TRBJ2-2; TRBD1 agrees at 7 bases. The V and J ends lost 11 bases and 3 bases, in that order; junction bases with no gene match: 15. The CDR3 sequence is 16 residues long. Germline loops: CDR1 ENHRY, CDR2 SYGVKD. The CDR3: CAAQGTSRNYTGELFF. For the CDR3, the DNA is TGTGCCGCACAGGGGACATCCCGAAATTACACCGGGGAGCTGTTTTTT.

This rearrangement joins TRBV6-2 or TRBV6-3 to TRBJ2-1; D is unresolved. This CDR3 comprises 14 residues. Germline lookup yields CDR1 MNHEY and CDR2 SVGEGT. Trimming pared 2 bases from V and 5 bases from J, leaving 10 bases between. The CDR3 DNA follows: TGTGCCAGCAGTTACAGGTCTTTCCACAATGAGCAGTTCTTC. This translates into CASSYRSFHNEQFF.

The chain uses TRBV19 and TRBJ2-7, with D maybe TRBD1 (6 bases). The CDR3 consists of 15 residues. Germline V gives CDR1 LNHDA, CDR2 SQIVND (reference sequence). V was pared by 3 bases and J by 2 bases, with 14 bases between. CDR3 bases: TGTGCCAGTAGTATTCAGGGGCACCCTACCTACGAGCAGTACTTC. Translated: CASSIQGHPTYEQYF.

The chain couples TRBV4-1 to TRBJ2-1, with unresolved D. Germline V gene sequence: CDR1 MGHRA, CDR2 YSYEKL. The CDR3 sequence is 17 residues long. V lost 0 bases and J 0 bases, leaving 12 bases between the germline ends. This chain's CDR3 is CASSQDWAILSYNEQFF. For the CDR3, the DNA is TGCGCCAGCAGCCAAGATTGGGCTATTCTCTCCTACAATGAGCAGTTCTTC.

This clonotype occurred many times. One junction end does not reproduce the germline sequence, and a read error may be involved. This chain joins TRBV5-1 and TRBJ1-4; TRBD1 matches at 8 bases. The CDR3 runs to 14 residues. CDR1 is SGHRS, CDR2 YFSETQ, per germline. The CDR3 spells CASSPDRANEKLFF. CDR3 nucleotide sequence: TGTGCCAGCAGCCCGGACAGGGCTAATGAAAAACTGTTTTTT.

This clonotype was found a few times. V usage is TRBV7-9 and J usage is TRBJ2-1, with 11 bases identical to TRBD2. The V gene's germline CDR1 is SEHNR and CDR2 FQNEAQ (reference sequence). Trimming took 1 base from V and 6 from J; bases not matched to a gene: 2. This CDR3 comprises 15 residues. CDR3 sequence reads: CASSLVAGGRNEQFF. DNA for the CDR3: TGTGCCAGCAGCTTAGTAGCGGGAGGGCGCAATGAGCAGTTCTTC.

This clonotype was observed a handful of times. CDR3 protein: CASSLWSYNEQFF. The DNA for the CDR3 is TGTGCCAGCAGCTTGTGGAGCTACAATGAGCAGTTCTTC. V is TRBV5-5 and J is TRBJ2-1; D not resolved. Germline CDR1 is SGHKS and CDR2 is YYEKEE (reference sequence). The CDR3 consists of 13 residues. Deletions cut 1 base from V and 3 bases from J, with 5 bases between.

This clonotype came up a few times. This sequence joins TRBV20-1 and TRBJ2-1; 8 bases line up with TRBD1. V dropped 4 bases and J dropped 9; count of bases not matched to a gene: 8. CDR3 length equals 13 residues. The V gene's germline CDR1 is DFQATT and CDR2 SNEGSKA (reference sequence). CDR3 coding DNA: TGCAGTGCTACCGACAGGGGAAGAGGTGAGCAGTTCTTC. It is translated as CSATDRGRGEQFF.

This clonotype was observed at least ten times. This rearrangement joins TRBV24-1 to TRBJ2-2; 7 positions match TRBD1. This CDR3 has 15 amino acids. CDR1 is KGHDR, CDR2 SFDVKD, per germline. With V trimmed by 4 bases and J by 4 bases, 5 bases remained unmatched. In DNA form, the CDR3 reads TGTGCCACCAGTGAAAACAGGGGATTCACCGGGGAGCTGTTTTTT. It yields the protein CATSENRGFTGELFF.

This clonotype was found many times. The rearrangement joins TRBV28 to TRBJ2-3; no definite D call. Per the germline V gene, CDR1 is MDHEN and CDR2 is SYDVKM. The germline V and J ends were trimmed by 4 bases and 10 bases, with 9 bases remaining between them. The CDR3 extends over 11 amino acids. In nucleotides, the CDR3 is TGTGCCAGCAGTTATGGCCTCTCGCAGTATTTT. It specifies CASSYGLSQYF.

The gene calls are TRBV20-1 and TRBJ2-1; D is perhaps TRBD1 (5 bases). The CDR3 runs to 15 residues. The V end lost 7 bases, the J end lost 5 bases, and 21 bases lay between the germline ends. Germline loops: CDR1 DFQATT, CDR2 SNEGSKA (reference sequence). CDR3 DNA: TGCAGTGGTTGGTCTAGTATCAGGGTGGACAATGAGCAGTTCTTC. Translated, it gives CSGWSSIRVDNEQFF.

This clonotype appeared many times. J is TRBJ1-5 and V is TRBV6-5; TRBD1 might be the D (6 bases). Per the germline V gene, CDR1 is MNHEY and CDR2 is SVGAGI. The CDR3 contains 16 residues. Trimming removed 4 bases from V and 0 bases from J, with 13 bases in between. CDR3 sequence: CASSSRGGISNQPQHF. CDR3 DNA: TGTGCCAGCAGTTCCCGAGGGGGTATTAGCAATCAGCCCCAGCATTTT.